Below, 21 T cell receptor beta chains from the same sample are listed, as sequenced in a study of OX40 agonist ivuxolimab in advanced cancers. TCRdb's copy holds only in-frame clones and misses some; the assay was immunoSEQ multiplex PCR. The sample records tens of thousands of clones, approximately 92% being singletons. The starting material was CD4+ or CD8+ T cells sorted from blood, obtained in a trial of the OX40 agonist ivuxolimab. The receptors shown here come from an adult with an advanced solid tumor such as melanoma, head and neck, liver or kidney cancer.

The chain combines TRBV28 with TRBJ1-2; D may be TRBD1 (5 bases). Germline V CDR1 and CDR2: MDHEN, SYDVKM. The ends were cut back, 5 bases at V and 4 bases at J, with 17 bases in the middle. This CDR3 contains 15 residues. The CDR3 nucleotides are TGTGCCAGCAGTAGCCAAGCGGGGGTTTCCTATGGCTACACCTTC. Translated: CASSSQAGVSYGYTF.

The chain carries TRBV27 and TRBJ2-7; 11 nucleotides line up with TRBD2. Trimming took 5 bases from V and 2 from J; bases not matched to a gene: 11. The germline V gene encodes CDR1 MNHEY and CDR2 SMNVEV (reference sequence). The length of the CDR3 is 17 residues. Written as DNA, the CDR3 is TGTGCCAGCAGTCTATACCGCTCTAGCGGGAGGACCTACGAGCAGTACTTC. This sequence encodes CASSLYRSSGRTYEQYF.

The chain links TRBV11-1 to TRBJ2-2, with TRBD2 matching 9 bases. After removal of 5 bases from V and 5 bases from J, the junction contained 3 bases not matched to a gene. The CDR3 is made up of 14 amino acids. CDR1 and CDR2 (germline): SGHAT, FQDESV (reference sequence). The CDR3 sequence is CASSASGTTGELFF. CDR3 bases: TGTGCCAGCAGCGCTAGCGGGACAACCGGGGAGCTGTTTTTT.

This clone was picked up a small number of times. The V gene is TRBV29-1, the J gene TRBJ1-2; D gene unclear. CDR3 length: 11 amino acids. V lost 0 bases, J lost 2 bases, and 1 base lay in between. In germline, CDR1 is SQVTM, CDR2 ANQGSEA. CDR3 in amino acids: CSVEENYGYTF. Here the CDR3 DNA reads TGCAGCGTTGAAGAAAACTATGGCTACACCTTC.

The rearrangement uses TRBV7-9 and TRBJ1-5; no reliable D call. With 1 base removed from V and 3 bases from J, the gap between germline ends came to 13 bases. CDR1 and CDR2 (germline): SEHNR, FQNEAQ (reference sequence). This CDR3 spans 16 amino acids. CDR3 residues: CASSLDRGSNNQPQHF. The CDR3 DNA reads as TGTGCCAGCAGCTTAGACCGAGGGAGTAACAATCAGCCCCAGCATTTT.

The rearrangement joins TRBV2 to TRBJ2-1, with 10 bases that match TRBD2. V lost 6 bases to trimming and J lost 8 bases; unmatched junction nucleotides: 13. The CDR3 totals 16 residues. The germline V gene encodes CDR1 SNHLY and CDR2 FYNNEI. DNA of the CDR3: TGTGCCAGCAGCCTCGCGGTAGCGGGGGGCAGCGATGAGCAGTTCTTC. Translating it yields CASSLAVAGGSDEQFF.

The chain has TRBV9 and TRBJ2-5, with D possibly being TRBD1 or TRBD2 (6 bases each). CDR1 SGDLS and CDR2 YYNGEE come from the germline V gene. Deletions cut 4 bases from V and 2 bases from J, with 18 bases between. The CDR3 is 16 amino acids. CDR3 amino acids: CASSFTPGAGQETQYF. In DNA form, the CDR3 reads TGTGCCAGCAGCTTTACGCCGGGGGCAGGACAAGAGACCCAGTACTTC.

The chain is built from TRBV11-3 and TRBJ2-3, with 12 bases fitting TRBD2. The V gene's germline CDR1 is SGHNT and CDR2 YENEEA. The ends lost 5 bases at V and 6 bases at J; junction bases unmatched: 9. This CDR3 comprises 16 residues. Written as DNA, the CDR3 is TGTGCCAGCAGCAAAGCTAGCGGGGGGGTGAGGGATACGCAGTATTTT. Amino acid sequence: CASSKASGGVRDTQYF.

The chain employs TRBV2 and TRBJ1-2, with D perhaps TRBD1 (6 bases). The CDR3 spans 11 residues. Germline loops: CDR1 SNHLY, CDR2 FYNNEI. The V gene lost 7 bases and the J gene lost 13 bases, with 16 bases spanning the gap. For the CDR3, the DNA is TGTGCCAGCAATAGGGACAAGGTCAGCACCTTC. Translated, it gives CASNRDKVSTF. Combining the CDR3 with reference TRBV2 and TRBJ1-2 gives the whole variable domain EPEVTQTPSHQVTQMGQEVILRCVPISNHLYFYWYRQILGQKVEFLVSFYNNEISEKSEIFDDQFSVERPDGSNFTLKIRSTKLEDSAMYFCASNRDKVSTFGSGTRLTVV.

The chain combines TRBV30 with TRBJ2-1; a weak D match, TRBD2 (5 bases). Germline V lookup: CDR1 GTSNPN, CDR2 SVGIG (reference sequence). V lost 0 bases and J 8 bases, leaving 17 bases between the germline ends. The CDR3 sequence is 15 residues long. The CDR3 sequence: CAWSVVGGTTDEQFF. As DNA, the CDR3 is TGTGCCTGGAGTGTAGTAGGAGGAACAACGGATGAGCAGTTCTTC.

The V gene is TRBV5-1, the J gene TRBJ1-5; tentatively, D is TRBD1 (6 bases). This CDR3 is 15 amino acids long. Trimming shortened V by 4 bases and J by 5 bases, and 16 bases separated the two germline ends. Germline V gives CDR1 SGHRS, CDR2 YFSETQ. The CDR3: CASSPTGMGDQPQHF. For the CDR3, the DNA is TGCGCCAGCAGCCCTACAGGGATGGGCGATCAGCCCCAGCATTTT.

This rearrangement joins TRBV5-4 to TRBJ2-1, with D uncertain. The CDR3 is 13 residues long. CDR1 and CDR2 from the germline V gene are SGHNT and YYREEE (reference sequence). V was shortened by 0 bases and J by 4 bases, with 5 bases between the two germline ends. The CDR3 here is CASSLEDYNEQFF. The CDR3 DNA reads TGTGCCAGCAGCTTGGAGGATTACAATGAGCAGTTCTTC.

This clone was found once. V and J are TRBV5-1 and TRBJ2-7, with D perhaps matching TRBD1 (6 bases). The CDR3 runs 12 residues. Looked up from germline, CDR1 is SGHRS and CDR2 is YFSETQ. V was shortened by 4 bases and J by 6 bases, with 11 bases between the two germline ends. CDR3 bases: TGCGCCAGCAGCGAAAACAGGGCCGAGCAGTACTTC. Translated: CASSENRAEQYF.

The V and J genes are TRBV4-1 and TRBJ2-1; 12 bases align to TRBD2. In germline, CDR1 is MGHRA, CDR2 YSYEKL. The CDR3 is 17 residues long. With 3 bases clipped from V and 2 bases from J, the junction kept 5 bases outside the gene matches. The chain's CDR3 is CASSQGLAGGAYNEQFF. DNA of the CDR3: TGCGCCAGCAGCCAGGGTCTAGCGGGAGGGGCCTACAATGAGCAGTTCTTC.

This clone was seen more than once but under ten times. The chain is built from TRBV7-3 and TRBJ2-2; no firm D call. Per germline, CDR1 SGHTA and CDR2 FQGTGA. The CDR3 covers 16 residues. V gave up 2 bases and J gave up 2 bases, with 12 bases separating them. CDR3 in amino acids: CASSLQPSGNTGELFF. The DNA for the CDR3 is TGTGCCAGCAGCTTACAGCCCAGTGGTAACACCGGGGAGCTGTTTTTT.

J is TRBJ2-2 and V is TRBV7-8; tentatively, D is TRBD1 (6 bases). V lost 5 bases and J 7 bases, leaving 23 bases between the germline ends. CDR1 and CDR2 (germline): SGHVS, FQNEAQ. The length of the CDR3 is 17 residues. The CDR3 DNA follows: TGTGCCAGCAGCGCCGCCATGGGGGCTATATATCACGGGGAGCTGTTTTTT. Protein product: CASSAAMGAIYHGELFF.

Of note for this clone: Other DNA sequences within the sample encode an identical CDR3. The chain couples TRBV28 to TRBJ1-5; no firm D call. Germline loops: CDR1 MDHEN, CDR2 SYDVKM. The CDR3 has 13 amino acids. Trimming shortened V by 6 bases and J by 3 bases, and 9 bases separated the two germline ends. The DNA of the CDR3 is TGTGCCAGCAGGGCCTCATCCAATCAGCCCCAGCATTTT. Protein product: CASRASSNQPQHF.

The CDR3 region has the DNA TGCGCCAGCAGCCATGGTCCTTTTTCGGCCTACGAGCAGTACTTC. This sequence encodes CASSHGPFSAYEQYF. The V call is TRBV4-1, the J call TRBJ2-7; D call uncertain. Trimming removed 3 bases at V and 2 bases at J, with 14 bases between. This CDR3 spans 15 amino acids. Germline loops: CDR1 MGHRA, CDR2 YSYEKL.

This clone was detected only once. V gene TRBV7-9 combines with J gene TRBJ1-1, with D perhaps TRBD1 (5 bases). Germline values: CDR1 SEHNR, CDR2 FQNEAQ (reference sequence). Trimming took 4 bases from V and 3 from J, leaving 12 bases between them. CDR3 size: 14 residues. The CDR3 bases are TGTGCCAGCAGCTCTAGGGAGGGGTACACTGAAGCTTTCTTT. Its translation is CASSSREGYTEAFF.

This sequence joins TRBV27 and TRBJ1-5, with 12 positions matching TRBD1. Germline-derived CDR1 and CDR2 are MNHEY and SMNVEV (reference sequence). The J segment lost 6 bases and the V segment lost 2 bases, leaving 8 bases of the junction unmatched. The CDR3 contains 17 residues. CDR3 DNA: TGTGCCAGCAGTTTACGGGGGGGACAGGGGGCGGGTCAGCCCCAGCATTTT. Amino acids: CASSLRGGQGAGQPQHF.

The J gene is TRBJ2-1, the V gene TRBV29-1; D unclear. The CDR3 covers 10 residues. Germline CDR1 SQVTM, CDR2 ANQGSEA. Trimming left V 6 bases short and J 7 bases short, with 7 bases between. CDR3 protein: CSVGINEQFF. The CDR3 DNA reads as TGCAGCGTGGGAATAAATGAGCAGTTCTTC.